This TCR beta chain stems from a study of Graves' ophthalmopathy and Graves' hyperthyroidism. Amplifying from RNA transcripts, the study obtained TCR beta CDR3 regions. HTBI primers served in a first-round RT-PCR, which a second-round multiplex PCR followed. TCRdb reanalysed the multiplex PCR reads using MiXCR and keeps one entry per CDR3 protein. The sample yields more than 300,000 distinct CDR3 sequences, roughly a sixth seen once. The CDR3 contains 13 residues. Between the trimmed V and J ends, which lost 3 bases and 8 bases, there was a span of 13 bases. The chain carries TRBV12-3 or TRBV12-4 and TRBJ1-2; D is ambiguous. The clonotype comes from an adult woman with stable Graves' hyperthyroidism. Sequencing was performed on peripheral blood. The CDR3 reads CASSFRSIEGYTF. CDR3 nucleotides: TGTGCCAGCAGTTTTCGCTCAATTGAGGGCTACACCTTC.